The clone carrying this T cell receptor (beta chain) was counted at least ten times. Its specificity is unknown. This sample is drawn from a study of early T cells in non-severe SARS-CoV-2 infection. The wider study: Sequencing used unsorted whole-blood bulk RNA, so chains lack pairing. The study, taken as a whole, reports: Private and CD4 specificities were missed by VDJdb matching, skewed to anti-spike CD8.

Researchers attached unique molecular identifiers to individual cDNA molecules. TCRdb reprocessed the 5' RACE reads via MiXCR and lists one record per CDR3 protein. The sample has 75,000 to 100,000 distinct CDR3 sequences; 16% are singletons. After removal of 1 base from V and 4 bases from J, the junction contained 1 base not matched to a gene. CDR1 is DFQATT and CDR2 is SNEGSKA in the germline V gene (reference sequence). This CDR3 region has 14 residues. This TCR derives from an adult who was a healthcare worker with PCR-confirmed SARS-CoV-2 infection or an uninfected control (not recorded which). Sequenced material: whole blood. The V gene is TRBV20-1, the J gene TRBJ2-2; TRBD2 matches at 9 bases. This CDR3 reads CSARGGGATGELFF. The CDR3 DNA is TGCAGTGCTAGAGGCGGGGGGGCCACCGGGGAGCTGTTTTTT.